This entry is about one T cell receptor beta chain. Which antigen it targets is not known. No qualities accompany the bases; no much larger clone lies one base away. Trimming removed 2 bases from V and 5 bases from J; the gene matches leave 6 bases unexplained. Looking up the germline V gene (reference sequence) yields CDR1 LNHDA and CDR2 SQIVND. The CDR3 goes from the cysteine to the phenylalanine over 16 residues. The sequence is cut down to CDR3 DNA, 48 bases in frame from base 1. The sample comes from a study of shared clonotypes between healthy human individuals (dated by TCRdb to about 2020). A note on the overall study: The cohort included three men and a couple of women between 18 and 49 years of age. To estimate repertoire size and how much clonotypes are shared between individuals, the study performed deep sequencing of blood TCR repertoires from roughly five healthy adults. Each donor's leukapheresis produced roughly between about 0.8 and 10 billion PBMCs. Different laboratories and diverse techniques were used to prepare libraries and sequence TCR repertoires, to increase sequencing depth and limit assay-specific biases. Per donor, three plates each were used for CD4 naive and CD4 memory, two for CD8 naive, and one for CD8 memory. Study-wide findings and limitations: Sharing across several donors was observed for around 5% of naive CD4, over 3% of naive CD8, over 2% of memory CD4, and about 0.4% of memory CD8 clonotypes. Pairwise subsampling led to the expectation that sequencing depth would affect the degree of clonotype sharing among donors. Sampling was restricted to blood, and TCR repertoires in tissue are likely to differ from TCR repertoires in blood. Incomplete sequencing was indicated by rarefaction of sorted-subset datasets, despite the large sequencing depth. The genetic and exposure-history diversity represented was limited by the small number of donors. Clonotypes shared by all four sorted-subset donors showed higher generation probabilities than non-shared clonotypes. Larger estimated clonotype richness was generally found for naive subsets than for memory subsets.

Using the deep immunoSEQ assay, TCR CDR3 regions were amplified from genomic DNA by multiplex PCR. Genomic DNA extracted from each cell subset was distributed evenly over all wells of several immunoSEQ 96-well plates, and each plate served as one replicate. Each replicate PCR for sorted subsets received around 210 ng genomic DNA, equal to some 32,000 T cell genomes. Purified libraries were quantified with a Qubit 3.0 fluorometer, sized on a Bioanalyzer 2100, and re-quantified with the KAPA Library Quantification kit. Every immunoSEQ 96-well plate was sequenced on a separate single-read 150-cycle Illumina NextSeq 550 flow cell. The authors' analysis ran thus. Because the immunoSEQ output included only junctional sequences and no quality scores, the filtering could not be the same as the filtering used for full-length reads. Sequences were annotated with PyIR, a Python wrapper for IgBLAST v1.9, and V/J genes and CDR3 were assigned using IMGT germline references. Reads with weak V/J assignments (E-value above 1e-6), missing CDR3, stop codons, out-of-frame junctions, or ambiguous translated residues were removed. V3J clonotypes were defined as sequences sharing an identical inferred V gene, J gene, and CDR3 amino acid sequence. The percentage overlap between two repertoires was calculated by dividing the number of shared unique clonotypes by the size of the smaller repertoire. Repertoire richness was assessed with RTK rarefaction, the Chao1 estimator, and Recon v2.1 estimates of unobserved clonotypes. Generation probabilities were computed with OLGA for all TCRbeta clonotypes obtained by the gDNA method from several donors. TCRdb carries this immuneACCESS record with in-frame sequences only. Its versions omit some clonotypes, under half of them owing to an unresolved V gene in the studies checked, with the rest unexplained. V and J calls and clone size come straight from that table; D and trimming were deduced from the DNA. For this sample there are some 1 million clones; around 76% appear just once. Roughly 1.4% of the sample goes to the ten largest clones.

The donors were healthy, HIV-negative adults with no recently reported acute infections or vaccinations. Every donor was a Caucasian adult living in Nashville, Tennessee, USA. Magnetic negative selection was used to enrich CD4+ T cells, after which naive cells were positively selected on CD45RA and the negative fraction became the memory subset. Blood was obtained by leukapheresis, after which PBMCs were separated by Ficoll-Histopaque density gradient centrifugation and cryopreserved in liquid nitrogen vapor phase. Purity and quantity of every magnetically sorted T cell population were checked by analytical flow cytometry. Genomic DNA was isolated from every sorted fraction and measured by UV absorbance on a Nanodrop 2000c.

The sequenced sample consisted of memory CD4+ T cells sorted from blood. Sample cell subset or site, as interpreted from the label and publication: CD45RA-negative fraction. Recombination connected TRBV19 to TRBJ2-5; 12 bases in the junction line up with TRBD2. This clonotype originated in a man aged 18-30 years in good health. The bases read TGTGCCAGTAGTATAACTAGCGGGGGGCTGGAGGAGACCCAGTACTTC. Its product reads: CASSITSGGLEETQYF.